This note documents a single TCR beta chain sequence. Original processing methods: The assay estimated nucleated cells by amplifying reference gene primers. The data were produced by immunoSEQ multiplex PCR, yet TCRdb's version contains in-frame clones alone and is incomplete. D and trimming come from the DNA, and the V and J calls and clone size come from that table. The sample lists 200,000 to 250,000 clones, approximately 90% seen once, with approximately 12% in the top ten. These data originate in a study of blood T cell repertoires in COVID-19. Study information: The United States, Italy and Spain were the sources of the acute and convalescent COVID-19 samples. Sources were T cells, B-cell-depleted T cells, or PBMCs; the material itself was cDNA or gDNA.

CDR3 length: 15 residues. Germline CDR1 LGHNT, CDR2 FRNRAP. V lost 0 bases to trimming and J lost 9 bases, with 12 bases between them. This clonotype was sampled from a woman aged 18-29 years who had recovered from COVID-19. The rearrangement uses TRBV12-5 and TRBJ1-6, with a possible D match to TRBD1 (5 bases). Specimen: peripheral blood. Written as DNA, the CDR3 is TGTGCTAGTGGTTTGGTAGCGGGGGTTAGTTCACCCCTCCACTTT. Amino acid sequence: CASGLVAGVSSPLHF.